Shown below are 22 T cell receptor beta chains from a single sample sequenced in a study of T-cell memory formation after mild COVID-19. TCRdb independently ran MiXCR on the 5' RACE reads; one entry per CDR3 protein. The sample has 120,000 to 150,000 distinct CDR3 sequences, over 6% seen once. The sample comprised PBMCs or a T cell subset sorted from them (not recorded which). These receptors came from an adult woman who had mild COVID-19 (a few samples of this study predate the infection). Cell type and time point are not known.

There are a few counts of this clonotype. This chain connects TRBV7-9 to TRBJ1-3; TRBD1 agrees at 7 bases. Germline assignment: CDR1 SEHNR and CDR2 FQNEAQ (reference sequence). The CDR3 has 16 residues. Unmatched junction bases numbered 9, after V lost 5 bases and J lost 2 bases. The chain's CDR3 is CASSPRQGGPGNTIYF. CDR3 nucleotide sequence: TGTGCCAGCAGCCCCCGACAGGGTGGGCCTGGAAACACCATATATTTT.

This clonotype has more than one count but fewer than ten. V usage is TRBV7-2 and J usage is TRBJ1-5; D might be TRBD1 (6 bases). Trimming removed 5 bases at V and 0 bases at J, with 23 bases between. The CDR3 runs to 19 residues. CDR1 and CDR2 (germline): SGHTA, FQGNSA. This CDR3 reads CASSGAAGGIPDSNQPQHF. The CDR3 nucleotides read TGTGCCAGCAGCGGGGCGGCCGGGGGCATACCCGATAGCAATCAGCCCCAGCATTTT.

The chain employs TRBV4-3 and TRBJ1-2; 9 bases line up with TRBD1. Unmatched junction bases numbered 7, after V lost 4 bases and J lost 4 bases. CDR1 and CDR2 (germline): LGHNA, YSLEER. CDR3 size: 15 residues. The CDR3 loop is CASSPDRDRAYGYTF. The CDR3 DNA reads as TGCGCCAGCAGCCCCGACCGGGACAGGGCCTATGGCTACACCTTC.

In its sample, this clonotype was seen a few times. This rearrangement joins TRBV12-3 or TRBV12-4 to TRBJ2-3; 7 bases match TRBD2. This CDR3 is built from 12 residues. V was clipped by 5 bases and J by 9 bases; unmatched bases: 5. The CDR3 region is CASSAGLFTQYF. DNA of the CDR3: TGTGCCAGCAGTGCGGGACTATTCACGCAGTATTTT.

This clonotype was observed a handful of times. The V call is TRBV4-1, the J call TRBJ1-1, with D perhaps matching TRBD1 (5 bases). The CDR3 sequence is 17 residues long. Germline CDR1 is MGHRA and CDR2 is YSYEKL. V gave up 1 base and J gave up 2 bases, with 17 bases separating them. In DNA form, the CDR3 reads TGCGCCAGCAGCCAAGCCTTAGCATACAGGTTCAACACTGAAGCTTTCTTT. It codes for CASSQALAYRFNTEAFF.

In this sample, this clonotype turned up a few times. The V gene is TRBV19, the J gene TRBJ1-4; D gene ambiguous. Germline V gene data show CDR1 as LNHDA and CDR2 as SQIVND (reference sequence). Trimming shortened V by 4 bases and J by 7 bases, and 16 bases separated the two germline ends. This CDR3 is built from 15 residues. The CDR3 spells CASSKAGREREKLFF. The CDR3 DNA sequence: TGTGCCAGTAGTAAAGCGGGTCGGGAGCGTGAAAAACTGTTTTTT.

The CDR3: CASSQTPSLQGNEQFF. DNA for the CDR3: TGTGCCAGCAGCCAAACTCCCTCCCTACAGGGGAATGAGCAGTTCTTC. This chain uses TRBV12-3 or TRBV12-4 with TRBJ2-1, with TRBD1 matching over 7 bases. The CDR3 is 16 amino acids. Losses at the gene ends were 6 bases for V and 7 bases for J; bases not matched to a gene: 15.

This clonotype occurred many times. CDR3 region: CASRGTQGAEAFF. The CDR3 DNA reads as TGTGCCAGCAGAGGGACCCAAGGGGCTGAAGCTTTCTTT. The rearrangement joins TRBV25-1 to TRBJ1-1; possible D gene TRBD1, 5 bases. V was shortened by 6 bases and J by 6 bases, with 14 bases between the two germline ends. Per germline, CDR1 MGHDK and CDR2 SYGVNS. CDR3 length: 13 amino acids.

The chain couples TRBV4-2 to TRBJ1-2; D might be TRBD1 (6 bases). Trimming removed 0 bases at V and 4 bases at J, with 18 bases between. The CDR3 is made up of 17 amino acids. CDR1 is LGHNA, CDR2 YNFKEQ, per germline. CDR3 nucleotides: TGTGCCAGCAGCCAAGAACAGGGACTCCCCGACGGCTATGGCTACACCTTC. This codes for CASSQEQGLPDGYGYTF.

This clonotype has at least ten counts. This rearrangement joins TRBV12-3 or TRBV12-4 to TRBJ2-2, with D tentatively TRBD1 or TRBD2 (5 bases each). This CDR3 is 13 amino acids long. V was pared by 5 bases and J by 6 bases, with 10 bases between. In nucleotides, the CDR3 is TGTGCCAGCAGTAGCCTGGGACCCGGGGAGCTGTTTTTT. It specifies CASSSLGPGELFF.

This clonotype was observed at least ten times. The CDR3 protein is CASSRLGQGVEQFF. The DNA for the CDR3 is TGTGCCAGCAGCCGACTCGGACAGGGTGTTGAGCAGTTCTTC. The chain joins TRBV7-2 to TRBJ2-1; 8 bases align to TRBD1. This CDR3 has 14 amino acids. V was clipped by 5 bases and J by 9 bases; unmatched bases: 9. Germline CDR1 and CDR2: SGHTA and FQGNSA.

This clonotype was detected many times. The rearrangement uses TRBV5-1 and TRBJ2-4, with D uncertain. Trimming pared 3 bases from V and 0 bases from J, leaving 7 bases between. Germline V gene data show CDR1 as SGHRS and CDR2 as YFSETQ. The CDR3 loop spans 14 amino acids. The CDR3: CASSSTVAKNIQYF. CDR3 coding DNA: TGCGCCAGCAGCTCGACGGTAGCCAAAAACATTCAGTACTTC.

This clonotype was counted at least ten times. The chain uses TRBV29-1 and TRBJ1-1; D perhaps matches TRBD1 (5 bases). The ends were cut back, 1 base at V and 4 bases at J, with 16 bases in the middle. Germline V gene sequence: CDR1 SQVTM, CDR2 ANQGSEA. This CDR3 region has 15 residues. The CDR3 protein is CSVEVYQGLGTEAFF. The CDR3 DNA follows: TGCAGCGTTGAAGTTTATCAGGGTCTGGGCACTGAAGCTTTCTTT.

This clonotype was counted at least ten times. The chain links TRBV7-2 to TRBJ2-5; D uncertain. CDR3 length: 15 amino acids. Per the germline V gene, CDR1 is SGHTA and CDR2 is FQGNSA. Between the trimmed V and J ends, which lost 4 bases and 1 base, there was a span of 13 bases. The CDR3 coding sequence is TGTGCCAGCAGCTCTCGATGGACGTCCCAAGAGACCCAGTACTTC. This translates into CASSSRWTSQETQYF.

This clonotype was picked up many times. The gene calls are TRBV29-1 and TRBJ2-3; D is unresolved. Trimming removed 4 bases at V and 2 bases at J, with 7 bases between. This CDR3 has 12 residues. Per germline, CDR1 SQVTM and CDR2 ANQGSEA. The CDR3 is CSVAQATDTQYF. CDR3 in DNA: TGCAGCGTTGCCCAGGCCACAGATACGCAGTATTTT.

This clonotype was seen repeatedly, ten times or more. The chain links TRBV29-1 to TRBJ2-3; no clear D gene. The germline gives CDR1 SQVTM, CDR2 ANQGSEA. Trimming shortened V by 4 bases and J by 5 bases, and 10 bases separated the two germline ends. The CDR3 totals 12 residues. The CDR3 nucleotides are TGCAGCGTTGGGATAGTTGGAGATACGCAGTATTTT. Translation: CSVGIVGDTQYF.

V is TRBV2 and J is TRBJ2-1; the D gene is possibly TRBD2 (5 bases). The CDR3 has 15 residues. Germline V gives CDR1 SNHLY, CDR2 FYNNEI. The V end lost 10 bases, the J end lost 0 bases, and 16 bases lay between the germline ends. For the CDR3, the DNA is TGTGCCACCCCCGAGGGATCTCGCTCCTACAATGAGCAGTTCTTC. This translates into CATPEGSRSYNEQFF.

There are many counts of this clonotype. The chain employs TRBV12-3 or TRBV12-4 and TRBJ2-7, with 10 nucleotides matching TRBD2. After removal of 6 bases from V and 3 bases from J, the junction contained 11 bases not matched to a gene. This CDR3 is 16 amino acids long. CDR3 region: CASSPSGSAIVYEQYF. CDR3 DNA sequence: TGTGCCAGCAGCCCTAGCGGGAGTGCTATTGTCTACGAGCAGTACTTC.

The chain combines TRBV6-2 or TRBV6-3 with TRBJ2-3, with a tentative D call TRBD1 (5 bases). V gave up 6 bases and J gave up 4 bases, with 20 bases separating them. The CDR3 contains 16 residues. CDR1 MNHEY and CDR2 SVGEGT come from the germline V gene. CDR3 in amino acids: CASRARPAGIPDTQYF. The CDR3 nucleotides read TGTGCCAGCAGAGCCCGCCCGGCAGGGATCCCAGATACGCAGTATTTT.

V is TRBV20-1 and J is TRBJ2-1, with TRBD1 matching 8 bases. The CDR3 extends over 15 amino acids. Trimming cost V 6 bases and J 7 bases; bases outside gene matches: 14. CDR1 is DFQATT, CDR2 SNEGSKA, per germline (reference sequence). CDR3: CSAKRGTGDSNEQFF. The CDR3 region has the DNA TGCAGTGCCAAACGAGGGACAGGAGATTCGAATGAGCAGTTCTTC.

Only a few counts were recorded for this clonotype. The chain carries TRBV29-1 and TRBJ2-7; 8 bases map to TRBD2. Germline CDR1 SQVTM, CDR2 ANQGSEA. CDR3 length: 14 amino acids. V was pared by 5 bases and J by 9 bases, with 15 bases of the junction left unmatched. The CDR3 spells CSVRGGAGAEGQYF. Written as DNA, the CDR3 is TGCAGCGTTCGGGGAGGAGCGGGAGCCGAGGGGCAGTACTTC.

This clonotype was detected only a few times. The CDR3 here is CASTVTRDRTNYEQYF. CDR3 coding DNA: TGCGCCAGCACAGTTACCCGGGACAGGACAAACTACGAGCAGTACTTC. The V gene is TRBV23-1, the J gene TRBJ2-7; 8 bases are shared with TRBD1. TRBV23-1 is designated an ORF whose function remains uncertain. V dropped 7 bases and J dropped 3; count of bases not matched to a gene: 14. The CDR3 contains 16 residues.